The next 13 T cell receptor beta chains were all read from a single sample in a study of cytomegalovirus exposure and HLA in healthy donors. Clones were sequenced by immunoSEQ multiplex PCR, and TCRdb holds only the in-frame ones, with some missing. The table lists 140,000 or so clones, 87% of them singletons. The sample was PBMCs. The receptor set was obtained from a man between 18 and 35 years old in good health and CMV-seropositive.

The CDR3 spells CASSQDHAGSVNIQYF. In nucleotides, the CDR3 is TGTGCCAGCAGCCAAGATCACGCAGGGTCGGTGAACATTCAGTACTTC. The chain recombines TRBV4-2 with TRBJ2-4, with a possible D match to TRBD1 (5 bases). Germline assignment: CDR1 LGHNA and CDR2 YNFKEQ. V was shortened by 0 bases and J by 7 bases, with 16 bases between the two germline ends. This CDR3 spans 16 amino acids.

This clone was counted a few times. The chain combines TRBV11-2 with TRBJ2-7; D is undetermined. V lost 5 bases and J 4 bases, leaving 9 bases between the germline ends. Germline CDR1 SGHAT, CDR2 FQNNGV. The CDR3 is 12 amino acids. The CDR3 is CASSPRRYEQYF. CDR3 coding DNA: TGTGCCAGCAGCCCCCGGCGGTACGAGCAGTACTTC.

The rearrangement joins TRBV27 to TRBJ2-7; 14 positions match TRBD2. This CDR3 has 14 amino acids. The V gene end was trimmed by 5 bases and the J gene end by 10 bases; junction bases not matched to a gene: 7. Germline values: CDR1 MNHEY, CDR2 SMNVEV (reference sequence). The CDR3 nucleotides read TGTGCCAGCAGTGGGGGACTAGCGGGAGAAGGACAGTACTTC. Residues: CASSGGLAGEGQYF.

The rearrangement links TRBV7-9 to TRBJ2-7; D perhaps matches TRBD2 (6 bases). The V end lost 0 bases, the J end lost 0 bases, and 12 bases lay between the germline ends. CDR1 SEHNR and CDR2 FQNEAQ come from the germline V gene (reference sequence). CDR3 length: 16 amino acids. DNA for the CDR3: TGTGCCAGCAGCTTAGCTCCAGGAGGGAGCTCCTACGAGCAGTACTTC. This gives the protein CASSLAPGGSSYEQYF.

The rearrangement uses TRBV6-1 and TRBJ1-6, with 7 nucleotides matching TRBD1. Germline values: CDR1 MNHNS, CDR2 SASEGT. The CDR3 is 17 amino acids. The V segment lost 3 bases and the J segment 3 bases; nucleotides outside the gene matches: 8. This CDR3 is CASSDNRGGYYNSPLHF. As DNA, the CDR3 is TGTGCCAGCAGTGACAACAGGGGAGGTTACTATAATTCACCCCTCCACTTT.

V is TRBV27 and J is TRBJ2-2; tentative D call: TRBD2 (5 bases). Germline CDR1 is MNHEY and CDR2 is SMNVEV (reference sequence). The CDR3 is 18 amino acids. V dropped 6 bases and J dropped 5 bases, with 25 bases sitting between them. Written as DNA, the CDR3 is TGTGCCAGCAGCCCCCTGAGCGGAACCCACCTTAGAACCGGGGAGCTGTTTTTT. Its protein is CASSPLSGTHLRTGELFF.

The chain carries TRBV6-5 and TRBJ2-1, with TRBD2 matching 10 bases. J lost 3 bases, V lost 6 bases, and 5 bases had no gene match. The CDR3 runs 15 residues. Looked up from germline, CDR1 is MNHEY and CDR2 is SVGAGI. The CDR3 nucleotides read TGTGCCAGCAGAACTAGCGGGGAACTCTACAATGAGCAGTTCTTC. Translation: CASRTSGELYNEQFF.

This clone has just a few counts. The CDR3 loop is CASSYKGRANYGYTF. The DNA of the CDR3 is TGTGCCAGCTCCTACAAGGGCAGGGCGAACTATGGCTACACCTTC. The gene calls are TRBV27 and TRBJ1-2; the D gene is possibly TRBD1 (5 bases). CDR3 length equals 15 residues. V lost 8 bases, J lost 2 bases, and 18 bases lay in between. The germline CDR1 and CDR2 sequences are MNHEY and SMNVEV (reference sequence).

This clone was observed a few times. This sequence joins TRBV9 and TRBJ1-1, with 10 bases lining up with TRBD1. The CDR3 runs to 16 residues. CDR1 SGDLS and CDR2 YYNGEE come from the germline V gene. V dropped 3 bases and J dropped 1; count of bases not matched to a gene: 6. CDR3 protein: CASSGRDRGQNTEAFF. CDR3 sequence (DNA): TGTGCCAGCAGCGGCCGAGACAGGGGGCAGAACACTGAAGCTTTCTTT.

This clone showed up just once. The CDR3 DNA follows: TGTGCCAGCAGTGACTTAGTCACAGATACGCAGTATTTT. This sequence encodes CASSDLVTDTQYF. J is TRBJ2-3 and V is TRBV6-5; the D is unclear. CDR1 is MNHEY and CDR2 is SVGAGI in the germline V gene. The CDR3 is made up of 13 amino acids. V was cut by 5 bases and J by 2 bases, with 8 bases left in between.

The rearrangement uses TRBV4-1 and TRBJ2-1, with a possible D match to TRBD2 (5 bases). The CDR3 consists of 15 residues. Deletions cut 1 base from V and 4 bases from J, with 11 bases between. CDR1 and CDR2 from the germline V gene are MGHRA and YSYEKL. In DNA, the CDR3 is TGCGCCAGCAGCCAAGTCAGCGGAGCGTACAATGAGCAGTTCTTC. It is translated as CASSQVSGAYNEQFF.

V and J are TRBV7-9 and TRBJ2-7; TRBD1 agrees at 7 bases. The V and J ends lost 8 bases and 4 bases, in that order; junction bases with no gene match: 8. CDR3 length equals 13 residues. The germline gives CDR1 SEHNR, CDR2 FQNEAQ (reference sequence). This CDR3 is CASGRTGGYEQYF. The DNA for the CDR3 is TGTGCCAGCGGTCGGACAGGAGGATACGAGCAGTACTTC. The full variable domain, rest sourced from reference TRBV7-9 and TRBJ2-7, is DTGVSQNPRHKITKRGQNVTFRCDPISEHNRLYWYRQTLGQGPEFLTYFQNEAQLEKSRLLSDRFSAERPKGSFSTLEIQRTEQGDSAMYLCASGRTGGYEQYFGPGTRLTVT.

The chain joins TRBV14 to TRBJ2-7; 9 bases agree with TRBD2. Per germline, CDR1 SGHDN and CDR2 FVKESK. This CDR3 region has 16 residues. The junction had 10 bases not matched to a gene; V was cut back by 4 bases and J by 3 bases. This chain's CDR3 is CASSPSGTSRHYEQYF. In nucleotides, the CDR3 is TGTGCCAGCAGCCCCTCCGGGACTAGCCGTCACTACGAGCAGTACTTC.